The source of this T cell receptor (beta chain) is a study of beta chain features in type 1 diabetes. Whole-study results and caveats: Shorter TCRB CDR3s, moderately but significantly so, were found in Type 1 diabetes patients in all four CD4+ subsets. With patients and controls alike, PCR might favor shorter templates to an equal degree.

Expressed TCRB transcripts got sequenced, as all isolated RNA was reverse transcribed. Some clones are missing from TCRdb's copy, which holds only in-frame ones; the method was immunoSEQ multiplex PCR. The table shows 120,000 or so clones, with around a sixth occurring only once. In germline, CDR1 is SGDLS, CDR2 YYNGEE. J lost 1 base, V lost 0 bases, and 3 bases had no gene match. The CDR3 has 16 amino acids. As regards this clone: Its target is not known. At the DNA level, this CDR3 is encoded by other sequences in the same sample as well.

Sequencing was done on a sample of central memory CD4+ T cells from blood. J is TRBJ2-3 and V is TRBV9; TRBD2 aligns across 9 bases. The sequence was obtained from a man younger than 30 with type 1 diabetes. CDR3 sequence: CASSVVSSGGTDTQYF. CDR3 in DNA: TGTGCCAGCAGCGTAGTGTCTAGCGGGGGCACAGATACGCAGTATTTT.